The rows below give T cell receptor beta chains drawn from one sample of a study of T cells in Graves' hyperthyroidism and ophthalmopathy. TCRdb fed the multiplex PCR reads into MiXCR, producing one record per CDR3 protein. This table holds roughly 93,000 distinct CDR3 sequences, just over 50% found once. The sequenced material came from blood. The origin of the receptors is a woman in her thirties or forties with Graves' hyperthyroidism. CDR3s include the opening cysteine and the closing phenylalanine or tryptophan. The order of the fields is clone size, CDR3 length, V gene, J gene, CDR3 protein. Clone size is not always given. Where it is, it says once, few, many or a class for expanded clones.

>NA|14|TRBV7-3|TRBJ2-7
CASSLAGGKYEQYF
>NA|15|TRBV7-2|TRBJ2-7
CASSQKGTGSYEQYF
>few|13|TRBV28|TRBJ1-2
CASSHRTGYGCTF
>NA|18|TRBV2|TRBJ1-2
CASSPRTGSACRSYGYTF
>NA|13|TRBV29-1|TRBJ2-5
CSVRWLAGETQYF
>NA|16|TRBV7-9|TRBJ1-4
CASGQVFGVANEKPFF
>many|13|TRBV14|TRBJ2-5
CASSQGLRETQYF
>many|14|TRBV13|TRBJ2-5
CASSLDGRPETQYF
>NA|13|TRBV10-3|TRBJ2-7
CAISPGGSYEQYF
>NA|13|TRBV12-3/TRBV12-4|TRBJ2-3
CASGFTGTGTQYF
>NA|16|TRBV7-4|TRBJ2-5
CASSLGLAGGRETQYF
>many|15|TRBV7-2|TRBJ2-2
CASRIDRGVTGELFF
>once|15|TRBV6-5|TRBJ2-7
CASSLSAGSSYEQYF
>once|13|TRBV15|TRBJ2-5
CATSSATGETQYF
>NA|15|TRBV7-2|TRBJ1-4
CASSFGSGGSEKLFF
>many|12|TRBV20-1|TRBJ2-6
CSAGAGANVLTF